This TCR beta chain was captured by sequencing in a study of blood T cells in healthy people across ages. Study-wide points: It was not possible, with unsorted PBMCs, to conclusively compare naive and antigen-experienced cells.

For every donor, a draw yielded around 10 milliliters of peripheral blood. The second PCR ran roughly 6 to 11 cycles with a sample-barcoded 5' primer and J-beta primers. From the 5' RACE reads, TCRdb called clonotypes with MiXCR, one entry per CDR3 protein. The sample includes approximately 730,000 distinct CDR3 sequences, 50% to 65% seen only once; the top ten take approximately 40%. About this clonotype itself: Its cognate antigen is unknown.

V dropped 2 bases and J dropped 2; count of bases not matched to a gene: 4. Germline values: CDR1 MNHNS, CDR2 SASEGT. The CDR3 contains 16 residues. Sample: blood. V gene TRBV6-1 combines with J gene TRBJ2-1; the match to TRBD2 covers 9 bases. This receptor was taken from an elderly man in good health. DNA of the CDR3: TGTGCCAGCAGTGAAAGGGCTAGCGGGGCCTACAATGAGCAGTTCTTC. Protein product: CASSERASGAYNEQFF.